The clone carrying this T cell receptor (beta chain) has only one observation. Its specificity is unknown. These data come from a study of cytomegalovirus exposure and HLA in healthy donors. General study points: In vitro experiments confirmed that a few CMV-associated chains were specific for CMV antigens. It was 150 to 200 TCR beta chains that were listed as cytomegalovirus-associated. Generally TCR sequences proved uncommon, though certain public TCRs appeared in numerous donors.

The germline V gene encodes CDR1 MNHEY and CDR2 SVGAGI. The CDR3 loop spans 11 amino acids. The ends were cut back, 7 bases at V and 7 bases at J, with 10 bases in the middle. Donors were drawn from the approximately 130-subject validation cohort, separate from the approximately 680-subject first cohort. TCRdb's table, derived via immunoSEQ multiplex PCR, lists solely in-frame clones and lacks some. The table lists over 250,000 clones, about 86% of them singletons. The V call is TRBV6-5, the J call TRBJ2-5, with D possibly being TRBD1 (5 bases). The specimen sequenced was PBMCs. The source is a woman aged 18 to 35 in good health and CMV-seronegative. In DNA, the CDR3 is TGTGCCAGCACCAGCCAGGGGACCCAGTACTTC. It is translated as CASTSQGTQYF.